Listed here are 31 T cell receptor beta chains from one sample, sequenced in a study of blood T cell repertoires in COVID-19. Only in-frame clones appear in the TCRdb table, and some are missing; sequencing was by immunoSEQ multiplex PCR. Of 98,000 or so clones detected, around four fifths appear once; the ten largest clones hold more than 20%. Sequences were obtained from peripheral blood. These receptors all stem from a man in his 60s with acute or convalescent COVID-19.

The CDR3 spells CASSQVLNGATNEKLFF. The CDR3 DNA sequence: TGCGCCAGCAGCCAAGTTCTGAACGGAGCAACTAATGAAAAACTGTTTTTT. The chain combines TRBV4-1 with TRBJ1-4; D not certain. The CDR3 is made up of 17 amino acids. Germline V lookup: CDR1 MGHRA, CDR2 YSYEKL. Trimming left V 1 base short and J 0 bases short, with 12 bases between.

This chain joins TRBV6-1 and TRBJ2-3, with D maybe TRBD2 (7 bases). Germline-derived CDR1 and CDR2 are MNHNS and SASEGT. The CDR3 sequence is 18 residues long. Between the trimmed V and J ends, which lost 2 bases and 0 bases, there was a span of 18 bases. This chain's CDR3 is CASSEPHRRGASTDTQYF. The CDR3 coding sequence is TGTGCCAGCAGTGAACCTCACCGTCGGGGGGCTAGCACAGATACGCAGTATTTT.

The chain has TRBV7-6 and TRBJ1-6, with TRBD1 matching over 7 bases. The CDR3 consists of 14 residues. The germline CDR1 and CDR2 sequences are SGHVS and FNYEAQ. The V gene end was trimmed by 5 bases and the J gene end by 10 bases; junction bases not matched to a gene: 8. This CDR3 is CASSPGQANSPLHF. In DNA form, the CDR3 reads TGTGCCAGCAGCCCAGGACAGGCGAACTCACCCCTCCACTTT.

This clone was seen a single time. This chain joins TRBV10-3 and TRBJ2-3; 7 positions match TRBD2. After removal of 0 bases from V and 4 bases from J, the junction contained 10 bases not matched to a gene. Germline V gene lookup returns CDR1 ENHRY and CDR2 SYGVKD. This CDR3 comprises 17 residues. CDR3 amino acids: CAISESRRGSWPDTQYF. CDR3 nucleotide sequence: TGTGCCATCAGTGAGTCGAGACGCGGGAGTTGGCCAGATACGCAGTATTTT.

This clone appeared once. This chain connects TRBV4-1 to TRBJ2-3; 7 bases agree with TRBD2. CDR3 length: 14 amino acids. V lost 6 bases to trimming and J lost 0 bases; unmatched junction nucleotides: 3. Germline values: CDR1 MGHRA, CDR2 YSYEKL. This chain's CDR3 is CASRSAGSTDTQYF. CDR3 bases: TGCGCCAGCAGATCAGCGGGGAGCACAGATACGCAGTATTTT.

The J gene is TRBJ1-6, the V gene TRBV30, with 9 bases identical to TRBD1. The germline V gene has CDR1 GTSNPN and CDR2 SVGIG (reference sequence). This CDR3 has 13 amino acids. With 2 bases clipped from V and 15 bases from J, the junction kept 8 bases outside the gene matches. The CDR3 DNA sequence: TGTGCCTGGAGTTCCGGGACAGGGAATGTCCTCCACTTT. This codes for CAWSSGTGNVLHF.

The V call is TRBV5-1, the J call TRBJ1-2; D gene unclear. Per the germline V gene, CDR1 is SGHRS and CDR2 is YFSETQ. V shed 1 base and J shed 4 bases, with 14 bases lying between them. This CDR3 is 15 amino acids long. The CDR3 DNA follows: TGCGCCAGCAGCTTGTTCGCCGGGGAACCCTATGGCTACACCTTC. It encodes CASSLFAGEPYGYTF.

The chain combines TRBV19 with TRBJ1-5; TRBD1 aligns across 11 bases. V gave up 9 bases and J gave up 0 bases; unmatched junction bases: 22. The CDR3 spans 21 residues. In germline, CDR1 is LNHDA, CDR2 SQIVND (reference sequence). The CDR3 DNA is TGTGCCAGACAACCAGGGACAGGGGGTCCCCCCCACTTGTATAGCAATCAGCCCCAGCATTTT. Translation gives CARQPGTGGPPHLYSNQPQHF.

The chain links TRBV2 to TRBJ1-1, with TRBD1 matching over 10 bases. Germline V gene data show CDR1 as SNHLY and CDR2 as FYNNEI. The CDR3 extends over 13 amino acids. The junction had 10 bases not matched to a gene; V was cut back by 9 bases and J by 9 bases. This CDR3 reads CASSGTGVQKAFF. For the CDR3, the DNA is TGTGCCAGTAGCGGGACAGGGGTACAGAAAGCTTTCTTT.

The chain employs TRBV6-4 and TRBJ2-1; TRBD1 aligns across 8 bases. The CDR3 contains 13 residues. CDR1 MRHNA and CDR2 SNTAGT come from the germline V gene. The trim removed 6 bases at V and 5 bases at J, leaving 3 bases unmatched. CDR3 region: CASSGTGDNEQFF. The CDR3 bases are TGTGCCAGCAGCGGGACAGGAGACAATGAGCAGTTCTTC.

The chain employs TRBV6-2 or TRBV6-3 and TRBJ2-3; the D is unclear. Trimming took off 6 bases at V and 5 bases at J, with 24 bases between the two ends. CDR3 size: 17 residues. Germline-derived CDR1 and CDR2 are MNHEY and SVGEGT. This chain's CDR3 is CASSPIPGLYLKDTQYF. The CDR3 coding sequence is TGTGCCAGCAGCCCCATCCCTGGTCTCTATTTGAAAGATACGCAGTATTTT.

The CDR3 DNA reads TGTGCCAGCAGTCCCTACCTGGATCAGCCCCAGCATTTT. Protein sequence: CASSPYLDQPQHF. The chain is built from TRBV28 and TRBJ1-5; D unresolved. V was pared by 5 bases and J by 5 bases, with 10 bases between. Germline V CDR1 and CDR2: MDHEN, SYDVKM. The CDR3 consists of 13 residues.

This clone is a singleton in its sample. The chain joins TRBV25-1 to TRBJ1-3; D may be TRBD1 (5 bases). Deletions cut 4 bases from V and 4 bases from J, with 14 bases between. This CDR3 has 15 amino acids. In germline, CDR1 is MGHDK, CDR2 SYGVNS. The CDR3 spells CASSGFLRAGNTIYF. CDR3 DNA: TGTGCCAGCAGTGGGTTTCTCAGGGCGGGAAACACCATATATTTT. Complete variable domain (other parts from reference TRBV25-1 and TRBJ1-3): EADIYQTPRYLVIGTGKKITLECSQTMGHDKMYWYQQDPGMELHLIHYSYGVNSTEKGDLSSESTVSRIRTEHFPLTLESARPSHTSQYLCASSGFLRAGNTIYFGEGSWLTVV.

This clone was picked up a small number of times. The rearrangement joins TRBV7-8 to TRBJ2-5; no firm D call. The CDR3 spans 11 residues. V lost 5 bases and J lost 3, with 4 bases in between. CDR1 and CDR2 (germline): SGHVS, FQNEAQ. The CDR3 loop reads CASSIEETQYF. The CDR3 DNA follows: TGTGCCAGCAGCATCGAAGAGACCCAGTACTTC.

The CDR3 protein is CASSPRTGFAGYTF. The CDR3 coding sequence is TGTGCCAGCAGCCCAAGGACAGGCTTTGCTGGCTACACCTTC. The chain couples TRBV6-6 to TRBJ1-2, with 7 bases that match TRBD1. This CDR3 contains 14 residues. Looked up from germline, CDR1 is MNHNY and CDR2 is SVGAGI (reference sequence). Trimming cost V 6 bases and J 7 bases; bases outside gene matches: 11.

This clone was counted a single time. The CDR3 reads CASSLRDREYGYTF. CDR3 in DNA: TGTGCCAGCAGTTTACGTGACAGGGAATATGGCTACACCTTC. This chain uses TRBV6-9 with TRBJ1-2, with 7 bases aligning to TRBD1. Germline-derived CDR1 and CDR2 are MNHGY and SVAAGI. V gave up 4 bases and J gave up 5 bases; unmatched junction bases: 7. The CDR3 spans 14 residues.

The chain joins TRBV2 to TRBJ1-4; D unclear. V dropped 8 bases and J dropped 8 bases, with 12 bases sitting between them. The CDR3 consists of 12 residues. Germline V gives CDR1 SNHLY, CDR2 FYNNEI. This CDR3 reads CASGREGEKLFF. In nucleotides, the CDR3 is TGTGCCAGCGGACGAGAGGGAGAAAAACTGTTTTTT.

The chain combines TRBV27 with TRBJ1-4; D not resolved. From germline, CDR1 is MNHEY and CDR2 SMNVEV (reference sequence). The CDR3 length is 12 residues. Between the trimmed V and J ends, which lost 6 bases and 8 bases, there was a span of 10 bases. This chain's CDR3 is CASSRVGEKLFF. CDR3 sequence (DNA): TGTGCCAGCAGCCGGGTCGGGGAAAAACTGTTTTTT.

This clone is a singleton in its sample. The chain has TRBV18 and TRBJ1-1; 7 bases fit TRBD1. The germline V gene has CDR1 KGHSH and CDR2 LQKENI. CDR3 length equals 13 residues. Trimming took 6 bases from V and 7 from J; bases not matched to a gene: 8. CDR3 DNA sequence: TGTGCCAGCTCCAAAGACAGGGCCGATGAAGCTTTCTTT. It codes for CASSKDRADEAFF.

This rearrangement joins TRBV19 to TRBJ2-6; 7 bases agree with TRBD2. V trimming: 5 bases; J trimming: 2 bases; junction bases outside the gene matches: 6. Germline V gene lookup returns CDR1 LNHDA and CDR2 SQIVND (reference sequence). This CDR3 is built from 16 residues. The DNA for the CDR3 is TGTGCCAGTAGTCCCCGGGGGAGGGCTGGGGCCAACGTCCTGACTTTC. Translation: CASSPRGRAGANVLTF.

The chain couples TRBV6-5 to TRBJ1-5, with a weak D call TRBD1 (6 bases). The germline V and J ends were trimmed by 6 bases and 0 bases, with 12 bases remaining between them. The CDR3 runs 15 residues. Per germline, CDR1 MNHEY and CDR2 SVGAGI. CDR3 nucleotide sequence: TGTGCCAGCAGCCGGAGACAGGATAGCAATCAGCCCCAGCATTTT. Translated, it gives CASSRRQDSNQPQHF.

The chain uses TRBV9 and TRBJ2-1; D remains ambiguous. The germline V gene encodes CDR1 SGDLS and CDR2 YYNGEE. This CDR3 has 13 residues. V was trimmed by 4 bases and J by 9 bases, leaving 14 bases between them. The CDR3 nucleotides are TGTGCCAGCAGCCCCCGGAGAGGCCCTGAGCAGTTCTTC. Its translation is CASSPRRGPEQFF.

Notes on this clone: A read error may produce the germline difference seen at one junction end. This chain's CDR3 is CASSLRLAGGSNEQFF. The CDR3 bases are TGTGCTAGCAGCTTAAGACTAGCGGGAGGGTCCAATGAGCAGTTCTTC. This chain uses TRBV7-7 with TRBJ2-1; 14 positions match TRBD2. CDR3 size: 16 residues. The germline V gene has CDR1 SSHAT and CDR2 FNYEAQ (reference sequence).

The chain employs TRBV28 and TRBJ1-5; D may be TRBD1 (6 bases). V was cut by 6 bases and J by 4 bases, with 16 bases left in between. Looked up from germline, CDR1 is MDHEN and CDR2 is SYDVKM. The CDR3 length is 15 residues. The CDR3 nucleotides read TGTGCCAGCAGACGCGTCAGGGGCCGGAATCAGCCCCAGCATTTT. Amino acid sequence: CASRRVRGRNQPQHF.

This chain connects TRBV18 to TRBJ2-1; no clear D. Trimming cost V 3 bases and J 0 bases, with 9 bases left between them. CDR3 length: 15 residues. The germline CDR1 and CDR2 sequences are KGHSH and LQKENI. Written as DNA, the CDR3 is TGTGCCAGCTCACCGGAACTACGCTCCTACAATGAGCAGTTCTTC. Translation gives CASSPELRSYNEQFF.

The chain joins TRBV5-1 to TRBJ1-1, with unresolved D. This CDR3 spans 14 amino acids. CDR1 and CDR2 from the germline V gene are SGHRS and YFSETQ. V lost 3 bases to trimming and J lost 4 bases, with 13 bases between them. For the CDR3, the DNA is TGCGCCAGCAGCTCGGGCGGGGTAATCACTGAAGCTTTCTTT. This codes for CASSSGGVITEAFF.

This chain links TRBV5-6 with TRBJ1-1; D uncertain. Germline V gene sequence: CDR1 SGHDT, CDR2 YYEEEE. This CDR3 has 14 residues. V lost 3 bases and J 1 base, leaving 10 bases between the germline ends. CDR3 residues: CASSSGMRNTEAFF. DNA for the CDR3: TGTGCCAGCAGCTCCGGGATGAGGAACACTGAAGCTTTCTTT.

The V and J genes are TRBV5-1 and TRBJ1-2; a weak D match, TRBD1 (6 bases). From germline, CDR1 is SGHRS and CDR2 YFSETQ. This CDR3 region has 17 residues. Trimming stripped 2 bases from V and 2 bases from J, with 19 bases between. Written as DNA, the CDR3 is TGCGCCAGCAGCTTTTCGGACAGAGGGGGAATAAACTATGGCTACACCTTC. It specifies CASSFSDRGGINYGYTF.

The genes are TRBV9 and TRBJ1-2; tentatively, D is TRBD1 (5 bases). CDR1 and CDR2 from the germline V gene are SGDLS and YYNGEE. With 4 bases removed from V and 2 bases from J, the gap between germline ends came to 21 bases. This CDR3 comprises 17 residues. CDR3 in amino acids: CASSPSGTANLNYGYTF. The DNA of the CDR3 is TGTGCCAGCAGCCCGAGCGGGACCGCTAACCTCAACTATGGCTACACCTTC.

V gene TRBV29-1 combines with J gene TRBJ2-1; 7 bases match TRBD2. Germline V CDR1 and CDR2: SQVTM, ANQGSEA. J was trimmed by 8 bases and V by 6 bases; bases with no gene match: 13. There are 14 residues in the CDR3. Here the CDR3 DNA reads TGCAGCGTAATGGGGGGGAGTGGTGTCGATGAGCAGTTCTTC. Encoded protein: CSVMGGSGVDEQFF.

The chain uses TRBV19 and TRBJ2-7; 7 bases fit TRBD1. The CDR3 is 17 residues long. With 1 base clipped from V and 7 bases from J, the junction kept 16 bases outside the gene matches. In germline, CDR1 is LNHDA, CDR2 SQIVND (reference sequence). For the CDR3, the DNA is TGTGCCAGTAGTATAGGGTTTAGGACAGGACTTTTGAAGGAGCAGTACTTC. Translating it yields CASSIGFRTGLLKEQYF.